This TCR beta chain was sequenced for a study of T cell changes during pregnancy in multiple sclerosis (dated by TCRdb to about 2019). In the study overall: In women with multiple sclerosis, the researchers looked at how the T cell repertoire shifted as pregnancy progressed.

The cysteine opens and the phenylalanine closes a CDR3 of 14 amino acids. The read is trimmed to its CDR3 DNA, 42 bases read in frame from base 1. Via the germline V gene, CDR1 is SGHNT and CDR2 YENEEA. V trim: 4 bases; J trim: 6 bases; unmatched bases: 5. Concerning this clone itself: Its antigen specificity is not known. The input lacks base qualities; no much larger clone sits a single base away.

The protocol used for the library was the immunoSEQ multiplex PCR assay. TCRdb took over this immuneACCESS table, retaining in-frame rearrangements with V and J assigned. Such tables are incomplete; in checked studies, under half of the missing clones stem from an unresolved V gene, and the remainder is unexplained. Across this sample there are 70,000 or so clones, with over 80% seen only once. Together, the top ten hold less than 2% of the sample. Here the chain combines TRBV11-3 and TRBJ2-2; TRBD2 matches 7 bases in the middle. The input for sequencing was peripheral blood, taken in the third trimester of pregnancy. This TCR was recovered from a female donor in good health, enrolled as a control in a pregnancy study. The CDR3 region: CASSSIRGAGELFF. The bases are TGTGCCAGCAGCTCCATCCGGGGGGCCGGGGAGCTGTTTTTT.